This T cell receptor (beta chain) comes out of a study of response to subunit inactivated influenza vaccine. General study findings and limits: Authors suggested that a seasonal influenza vaccination recruits few new T cells each time.

MiXCR, run by TCRdb on the RT-PCR reads, gives a single entry per CDR3 protein. Of roughly 630,000 distinct CDR3 sequences in the sample, 14% were seen once. For this clonotype: What it binds is unknown.

This specimen consisted of PBMCs from blood, obtained approximately 15 days before vaccination. The clonotype originates from a man between 50 and 59 years old who received an inactivated influenza vaccine.

The CDR3, as DNA: TGTGCCAGCAGCCCTGGGACAGGCAACAAGAACACTGAAGCTTTCTTT. This codes for CASSPGTGNKNTEAFF. This chain links TRBV11-3 with TRBJ1-1, with TRBD1 matching over 8 bases. This CDR3 comprises 16 residues. Trimming removed 5 bases from V and 1 base from J; junction bases left unmatched: 9. Germline V CDR1 and CDR2: SGHNT, YENEEA.